This record concerns one TCR beta chain sequence. The gene names given are mouse names. The read ends 1 residue shy of where the CDR3 ends; the end is completed using the germline J gene. This record belongs to a study of tissue T cells after allogeneic stem cell transplantation. The table came from immunoSEQ multiplex PCR; TCRdb's copy has only in-frame clones and leaves some out. The table has approximately 2,500 clones, roughly 45% seen once. CDR3 size: 14 residues. From germline, CDR1 is LGHNA and CDR2 YSYQKL. Trimming took off 0 bases at V and 0 bases at J, with 5 bases between the two ends. The time point here: mouse harvest day 14 after allogeneic transplant. Mouse grafts combined 10^7 T-cell-depleted bone marrow cells with 10^6 splenic CD5+ T cells. Mice had MHC-mismatched B6 into BALB/c GVHD, sampled day 7 or 14.

Source material: gut tissue. The chain employs TRBV2 and TRBJ1-2; D remains ambiguous. The receptor was isolated from a female BALB/c mouse given C57BL/6 T cells with graft-versus-host disease after an allogeneic hematopoietic cell transplant. Here the CDR3 reads CASSQDWANSDYTF. The DNA read from the CDR3 is TGTGCCAGCAGCCAAGATTGGGCAAACTCCGACTACACC.